The rows below give T cell receptor beta chains drawn from one sample of a study of T and B cells in COVID-19 patients. TCRdb reprocessed the multiplex PCR reads via MiXCR and lists one record per CDR3 protein. This sample has about 4,100 distinct CDR3 sequences, with about 27% found just once. Source material: blood. The source of these receptors is a human donor with active COVID-19. The donor label of this sample is uncertain. The CDR3 runs from the conserved cysteine through the conserved F or W. The order of the fields is J gene, D gene, V gene, clone size, CDR3 protein, CDR3 DNA. A D gene is named only where the DNA matches it firmly. Rows may omit the clone size; those that give it use once, few, many or a size class.

TRBJ1-5 | - | TRBV15 | medium-sized | CATSTPRDGNQPQHF | TGTGCCACCAGCACCCCAAGGGACGGAAATCAGCCCCAGCATTTT
TRBJ2-3 | TRBD1 | TRBV6-5 | many | CASSWTGGTDTQYF | TGTGCCAGCAGTTGGACAGGGGGAACAGATACGCAGTATTTT
TRBJ2-2 | - | TRBV20-1 | - | CSARPTGRGNTGELFF | TGCAGTGCTAGGCCAACAGGGAGGGGAAACACCGGGGAGCTGTTTTTT
TRBJ1-1 | - | TRBV19 | - | CASRPGGGRNEAFF | TGTGCCAGTAGGCCGGGGGGGGGCCGGAATGAAGCTTTCTTT
TRBJ2-3 | - | TRBV7-6 | few | CASSLALESTDTQYF | TGTGCCAGCAGCTTAGCGTTGGAGAGCACAGATACGCAGTATTTT
TRBJ1-6 | - | TRBV6-5 | medium-sized | CASSKGVKSPLHF | TGTGCCAGCAGTAAGGGTGTGAAGTCACCCCTCCACTTT
TRBJ2-7 | - | TRBV27 | hyperexpanded | CASSFMYPHSYEQYF | TGTGCCAGCAGTTTTATGTATCCTCACTCCTACGAGCAGTACTTC
TRBJ2-2 | TRBD1 | TRBV7-6 | few | CASTYRGGTGELFF | TGTGCCAGCACATACAGGGGTGGGACCGGGGAGCTGTTTTTT
TRBJ1-1 | TRBD1 | TRBV6-2/TRBV6-3 | - | CASGGRGLTEAFF | TGTGCCAGCGGAGGAAGGGGGCTTACTGAAGCTTTCTTT
TRBJ1-1 | TRBD1 | TRBV18 | - | CASSATGEGNTEAFF | TGTGCCAGCTCAGCGACAGGGGAAGGGAACACTGAAGCTTTCTTT
TRBJ2-5 | - | TRBV10-3 | - | CAISDPGPTETQYF | TGTGCCATCAGTGACCCGGGGCCAACGGAGACCCAGTACTTC
TRBJ1-2 | - | TRBV29-1 | medium-sized | CSVIPEGNYGYTF | TGCAGCGTTATCCCCGAGGGCAACTATGGCTACACCTTC
TRBJ2-7 | TRBD1 | TRBV10-3 | few | CAISERQGAWEQYF | TGTGCCATCAGTGAGAGGCAGGGGGCCTGGGAGCAGTACTTC
TRBJ2-6 | - | TRBV5-1 | medium-sized | CASSSQAPLSGANVLTF | TGCGCCAGCAGCTCACAGGCCCCCCTCTCTGGGGCCAACGTCCTGACTTTC
TRBJ1-1 | - | TRBV6-5 | - | CASSKGRGNTEAFF | TGTGCCAGCAGTAAAGGGCGGGGGAACACTGAAGCTTTCTTT
TRBJ1-2 | - | TRBV12-3/TRBV12-4 | - | CASSSTGKGYRYTF | TGTGCCAGCAGTTCCACAGGGAAGGGGTATCGCTACACCTTC
TRBJ1-1 | - | TRBV6-5 | few | CASSRGLGAEAFF | TGTGCCAGCAGCCGAGGGTTAGGCGCTGAAGCTTTCTTT
TRBJ1-2 | TRBD1 | TRBV6-5 | few | CASSYRDRNYGYTF | TGTGCCAGCAGTTACAGGGACAGGAACTATGGCTACACCTTC
TRBJ1-2 | TRBD1 | TRBV19 | medium-sized | CASSPSKGQGILYGYTF | TGTGCCAGTAGTCCGTCAAAAGGACAGGGGATTCTCTATGGCTACACCTTC
TRBJ1-5 | TRBD1 | TRBV6-5 | few | CASRDRRGQPQHF | TGTGCCAGCAGGGACAGGCGGGGGCAGCCCCAGCATTTT
TRBJ2-3 | - | TRBV12-3/TRBV12-4 | medium-sized | CASTRALDTQYF | TGTGCCAGCACCAGGGCATTGGATACGCAGTATTTT
TRBJ2-1 | - | TRBV5-3 | - | CASSLAGGLYNEQFF | TGCGCCAGCAGCTTGGCCGGGGGCTTATACAATGAGCAGTTCTTC
TRBJ2-5 | TRBD1 | TRBV29-1 | medium-sized | CSVGDRGTETQYF | TGCAGCGTTGGAGACAGGGGTACGGAGACCCAGTACTTC
TRBJ2-3 | - | TRBV18 | few | CASSPPGHTGTDTQYF | TGTGCCAGCTCACCACCGGGTCATACAGGGACAGATACGCAGTATTTT
TRBJ1-2 | - | TRBV20-1 | - | CSAGRTNYGYTF | TGCAGTGCCGGACGGACCAACTATGGCTACACCTTC
TRBJ2-7 | - | TRBV20-1 | - | CSAMDGYEQYF | TGCAGTGCTATGGACGGCTACGAGCAGTACTTC
TRBJ1-1 | - | TRBV6-1 | - | CASSGLHGGDTEAFF | TGTGCCAGCAGTGGGTTGCACGGGGGGGACACTGAAGCTTTCTTT
TRBJ1-4 | - | TRBV19 | medium-sized | CASSIWGTNEKLFF | TGTGCCAGTAGTATTTGGGGGACTAATGAAAAACTGTTTTTT
TRBJ2-2 | TRBD1 | TRBV12-3/TRBV12-4 | - | CASEGATNTGELFF | TGTGCCAGCGAGGGGGCCACGAACACCGGGGAGCTGTTTTTT
TRBJ1-1 | - | TRBV13 | - | CASSRGGGGVEAFF | TGTGCCAGCAGCCGGGGGGGAGGGGGTGTTGAAGCTTTCTTT
TRBJ2-5 | TRBD2 | TRBV19 | medium-sized | CASSILAGGRETQYF | TGTGCCAGTAGTATCCTAGCGGGGGGGCGGGAGACCCAGTACTTC
TRBJ2-3 | - | TRBV4-1 | few | CASSQAQGIDTQYF | TGCGCCAGCAGCCAAGCCCAGGGTATTGATACGCAGTATTTT
TRBJ1-2 | - | TRBV20-1 | few | CSAPQGANYGYTF | TGCAGTGCACCACAGGGCGCGAACTATGGCTACACCTTC
TRBJ2-5 | TRBD1 | TRBV12-3/TRBV12-4 | medium-sized | CASGRGLRETQYF | TGTGCCAGCGGTAGGGGGCTCCGGGAGACCCAGTACTTC
TRBJ2-7 | - | TRBV5-6 | - | CASSPDRVGSYEQYF | TGTGCCAGCAGCCCTGACCGGGTGGGGTCCTACGAGCAGTACTTC
TRBJ2-4 | TRBD2 | TRBV6-4 | - | CASSAGTRGGERNIQYF | TGTGCCAGCAGCGCCGGGACTAGAGGGGGGGAGAGGAACATTCAGTACTTC
TRBJ2-1 | TRBD2 | TRBV5-5 | once | CASNLAGGNEQFF | TGTGCCAGCAACCTAGCGGGGGGGAATGAGCAGTTCTTC
TRBJ2-6 | TRBD1 | TRBV18 | medium-sized | CASSSRITGQGATGANVLTF | TGTGCCAGCTCGTCACGAATAACGGGACAGGGGGCGACCGGGGCCAACGTCCTGACTTTC
TRBJ2-7 | - | TRBV18 | medium-sized | CASSPKQASSYEQYF | TGTGCCAGCTCTCCTAAGCAGGCCAGCTCCTACGAGCAGTACTTC
TRBJ2-3 | - | TRBV7-2 | few | CASSLGLSTDTQYF | TGTGCCAGCAGTTTGGGACTTAGCACAGATACGCAGTATTTT